These T cell receptor beta chains were read from a single sample in a study of blood T cell repertoires in COVID-19. Libraries were prepared by immunoSEQ multiplex PCR; TCRdb keeps only in-frame clonotypes and omits some of them. This table has over 140,000 clones, around 82% appearing once. Material: peripheral blood. The source is a woman aged 55 to 70 with acute or convalescent COVID-19. CDR3s include the opening cysteine and the closing phenylalanine or tryptophan. D genes are given only for firm matches. Rows may omit the clone size; those that give it use once, few, many or a size class.

D: -; length: 13; size: few; V: TRBV5-1; J: TRBJ1-2; DNA: TGCGCCAGCAGCTTGGGCGCGGGACTGGAGTACACCTTC; CDR3: CASSLGAGLEYTF
D: -; length: 12; size: -; V: TRBV2; J: TRBJ1-1; DNA: TGTGCCAGCGAGACACCGAACACTGAAGCTTTCTTT; CDR3: CASETPNTEAFF
D: TRBD1; length: 16; size: few; V: TRBV4-2; J: TRBJ1-6; DNA: TGTGCCAGCAGCCAAGACCGCGACAGGGCTAATTCACCCCTCCACTTT; CDR3: CASSQDRDRANSPLHF
D: -; length: 13; size: -; V: TRBV20-1; J: TRBJ2-7; DNA: TGCAGTGCTAGTGGGCAGGGTAACGACGAGCAGTACTTC; CDR3: CSASGQGNDEQYF
D: -; length: 14; size: -; V: TRBV5-5; J: TRBJ2-5; DNA: TGTGCCAGCAGCATAACCGGGCAGGGAGAGACCCAGTACTTC; CDR3: CASSITGQGETQYF
D: -; length: 14; size: few; V: TRBV6-5; J: TRBJ1-2; DNA: TGTGCCATCGGCCGGCCCCAGGGGCCGGATGGCTACACCTTC; CDR3: CAIGRPQGPDGYTF
D: TRBD1; length: 15; size: -; V: TRBV6-5; J: TRBJ2-1; DNA: TGTGCCAGCAGTCCCTCGGACAGGCCTTACAATGAGCAGTTCTTC; CDR3: CASSPSDRPYNEQFF
D: -; length: 18; size: -; V: TRBV18; J: TRBJ1-1; DNA: TGTGCCAGCTCACCGCGGCCAGGGCACTTATTCGGGAACACTGAAGCTTTCTTT; CDR3: CASSPRPGHLFGNTEAFF
D: TRBD1; length: 15; size: -; V: TRBV23-1; J: TRBJ2-2; DNA: TGCGCCAGCAGTCAGACGGGACAGACAGGGGGGGAGCTGTTTTTT; CDR3: CASSQTGQTGGELFF
D: -; length: 12; size: few; V: TRBV28; J: TRBJ1-1; DNA: TGTGCCAGCAAGGCAGGGGACACTGAAGCTTTCTTT; CDR3: CASKAGDTEAFF
D: -; length: 15; size: few; V: TRBV28; J: TRBJ1-1; DNA: TGTGCCAGCAGTAAGGGACGGGGAGGGTACACTGAAGCTTTCTTT; CDR3: CASSKGRGGYTEAFF
D: -; length: 12; size: -; V: TRBV19; J: TRBJ1-1; DNA: TGTGCCAGTAGTATAGAGGGGGGGAGTGCTTTCTTT; CDR3: CASSIEGGSAFF
D: TRBD1; length: 16; size: -; V: TRBV10-3; J: TRBJ2-1; DNA: TGTGCCATCAGTGCTCAGGGACAGGGGATCGGCGATGAGCAGTTCTTC; CDR3: CAISAQGQGIGDEQFF
D: -; length: 16; size: -; V: TRBV19; J: TRBJ1-1; DNA: TGTGCCAGTAGTATAATAGGGGGACCTATGAACACTGAAGCTTTCTTT; CDR3: CASSIIGGPMNTEAFF
D: -; length: 13; size: -; V: TRBV6-5; J: TRBJ1-2; DNA: TGTGCCAGCAGGCCTACAGGGTACTATGGCTACACCTTC; CDR3: CASRPTGYYGYTF